One and the same sample provided the 15 T cell receptor beta chains below, sequenced in a study of blood T cell repertoires in COVID-19. Sequenced by immunoSEQ multiplex PCR; TCRdb stores in-frame clones only, minus some. The data contain 80,000 to 100,000 clones, around 86% of them singletons. Sequencing input: peripheral blood. The receptors come from a man aged 50 or older with acute or convalescent COVID-19.

The chain joins TRBV11-3 to TRBJ2-1, with D perhaps matching TRBD1 (7 bases). In germline, CDR1 is SGHNT, CDR2 YENEEA. The CDR3 contains 13 residues. V lost 5 bases to trimming and J lost 6 bases, with 11 bases between them. The CDR3 DNA is TGTGCCAGCAGCCGACAGGGAGGCAATGAGCAGTTCTTC. This translates into CASSRQGGNEQFF.

This chain joins TRBV19 and TRBJ1-2; the D gene is possibly TRBD1 (5 bases). The germline V and J ends were trimmed by 2 bases and 5 bases, with 12 bases remaining between them. CDR3 length: 14 residues. Germline CDR1 reads LNHDA; CDR2 reads SQIVND (reference sequence). The CDR3 DNA sequence: TGTGCCAGTAGTATAACAGGACCCCCATATGGCTACACCTTC. Translating gives CASSITGPPYGYTF.

The genes are TRBV5-4 and TRBJ2-2, with 9 bases matching TRBD2. The V gene end was trimmed by 5 bases and the J gene end by 4 bases; junction bases not matched to a gene: 6. The CDR3 is 15 amino acids. Germline CDR1 is SGHNT and CDR2 is YYREEE (reference sequence). The CDR3 loop is CASSPGTSFTGELFF. In DNA, the CDR3 is TGTGCCAGCAGTCCCGGGACTAGCTTCACCGGGGAGCTGTTTTTT.

V is TRBV9 and J is TRBJ2-2; 7 nucleotides line up with TRBD2. The CDR3 contains 16 residues. With 4 bases clipped from V and 7 bases from J, the junction kept 13 bases outside the gene matches. Germline assignment: CDR1 SGDLS and CDR2 YYNGEE. The chain's CDR3 is CASSRLAGRAGGELFF. For the CDR3, the DNA is TGTGCCAGCAGCCGTCTGGCAGGGAGGGCCGGCGGGGAGCTGTTTTTT.

V and J are TRBV7-2 and TRBJ1-1; TRBD1 matches at 9 bases. There are 14 residues in the CDR3. V gave up 3 bases and J gave up 6 bases; unmatched junction bases: 5. The germline V gene encodes CDR1 SGHTA and CDR2 FQGNSA. The chain's CDR3 is CASSFWTGDAEAFF. The DNA of the CDR3 is TGTGCCAGCAGCTTCTGGACAGGGGACGCTGAAGCTTTCTTT. The variable domain in full, with the rest retrieved from reference TRBV7-2 and TRBJ1-1, is GAGVSQSPSNKVTEKGKDVELRCDPISGHTALYWYRQSLGQGLEFLIYFQGNSAPDKSGLPSDRFSAERTGGSVSTLTIQRTQQEDSAVYLCASSFWTGDAEAFFGQGTRLTVV.

The CDR3 bases are TGTGCCAGCAGACTTACCAGGACTAACGAGCAGTACTTC. Translated: CASRLTRTNEQYF. The J gene is TRBJ2-7, the V gene TRBV27, with D maybe TRBD2 (6 bases). The CDR3 runs 13 residues. V lost 6 bases and J lost 5, with 14 bases in between. The V gene's germline CDR1 is MNHEY and CDR2 SMNVEV (reference sequence).

V is TRBV5-5 and J is TRBJ2-6; 9 bases match TRBD1. After removal of 4 bases from V and 0 bases from J, the junction contained 5 bases not matched to a gene. The CDR3 is made up of 17 amino acids. Germline V gene sequence: CDR1 SGHKS, CDR2 YYEKEE (reference sequence). The CDR3 bases are TGTGCCAGCAGCAAACAGGGGGCGAGCTCTGGGGCCAACGTCCTGACTTTC. It is translated as CASSKQGASSGANVLTF.

The V and J genes are TRBV7-2 and TRBJ2-3; D remains unclear. Trimming stripped 3 bases from V and 2 bases from J, with 6 bases between. Germline V gives CDR1 SGHTA, CDR2 FQGNSA. This CDR3 region has 13 residues. CDR3 residues: CASSFPSTDTQYF. CDR3 DNA: TGTGCCAGCAGCTTCCCCTCCACAGATACGCAGTATTTT.

The chain is built from TRBV4-1 and TRBJ1-2; D remains ambiguous. With 3 bases removed from V and 0 bases from J, the gap between germline ends came to 5 bases. Germline lookup yields CDR1 MGHRA and CDR2 YSYEKL. The CDR3 spans 13 residues. CDR3 nucleotide sequence: TGCGCCAGCAGCCACGGGACTAACTATGGCTACACCTTC. Translation: CASSHGTNYGYTF.

This clone has a single count. The V call is TRBV25-1, the J call TRBJ2-1, with 12 nucleotides matching TRBD2. Germline loops: CDR1 MGHDK, CDR2 SYGVNS. With 6 bases clipped from V and 3 bases from J, the junction kept 6 bases outside the gene matches. The CDR3 sequence is 16 residues long. The CDR3 DNA reads as TGTGCCAGCAGCTGGACTAGCGGGACGAGCTACAATGAGCAGTTCTTC. Its protein product is CASSWTSGTSYNEQFF.

This chain links TRBV18 with TRBJ2-3; 9 bases align to TRBD1. The V gene end was trimmed by 10 bases and the J gene end by 3 bases; junction bases not matched to a gene: 11. The germline CDR1 and CDR2 sequences are KGHSH and LQKENI. The length of the CDR3 is 15 residues. The CDR3 DNA sequence: TGTGCCATCGACGCCGGGACAGGGAAGACAGATACGCAGTATTTT. It codes for CAIDAGTGKTDTQYF.

The rearrangement joins TRBV6-5 to TRBJ2-2; no definite D call. Per the germline V gene, CDR1 is MNHEY and CDR2 is SVGAGI. The CDR3 is 14 amino acids. Trimming pared 6 bases from V and 3 bases from J, leaving 11 bases between. The CDR3 loop is CASRLTPHTGELFF. For the CDR3, the DNA is TGTGCCAGCAGACTGACTCCCCACACCGGGGAGCTGTTTTTT.

The chain links TRBV6-5 to TRBJ1-1; no clear D. There are 15 residues in the CDR3. V lost 0 bases, J lost 1 base, and 9 bases lay in between. CDR1 MNHEY and CDR2 SVGAGI come from the germline V gene. The CDR3: CASSYSRVGNTEAFF. The CDR3 DNA follows: TGTGCCAGCAGTTACTCGCGGGTTGGGAACACTGAAGCTTTCTTT.

Judged by abundance, this clone is medium-sized (0.01 to 0.1%). The V gene is TRBV2, the J gene TRBJ1-3, with a tentative D call TRBD1 (5 bases). The CDR3 covers 12 residues. The V gene's germline CDR1 is SNHLY and CDR2 FYNNEI. The V and J ends lost 8 bases and 1 base respectively, with 6 bases between them. In nucleotides, the CDR3 is TGTGCCAGCGGGGGGTCTGGAAACACCATATATTTT. Translated: CASGGSGNTIYF.

This chain connects TRBV4-1 to TRBJ2-1; 9 bases match TRBD2. Per the germline V gene, CDR1 is MGHRA and CDR2 is YSYEKL. With 5 bases clipped from V and 0 bases from J, the junction kept 2 bases outside the gene matches. This CDR3 is 15 amino acids long. CDR3: CASSYSGSSYNEQFF. Written as DNA, the CDR3 is TGCGCCAGCAGCTATAGCGGGAGCTCCTACAATGAGCAGTTCTTC.